Below, 10 T cell receptor delta chains from the same sample are listed, as sequenced in a study of gamma-delta T cells after stem cell transplantation. TCRdb fed the RT-PCR reads into CATT to redo clone calling. The table lists around 250 delta-chain clones, 4.5% to 5.5% of them singletons. The specimen was gamma-delta T cells. These receptors were collected from a human donor. It is not recorded whose cells these are; they may come from a transplant donor.

Points on this clone: This may be a read error, as it is one base from a much larger clone. The V gene remains uncalled, whereas the J gene is TRDJ1; TRDD3 reflects the table's D call only, with no check against the DNA. The CDR3 runs 19 residues. The CDR3 DNA follows: TGTGCCTGTGACACCGTCTATGATCCTGCGGGGATAAAGACCGATAACCTCATCTTT. Its translation: CACDTVYDPAGIKTDNLIF.

Notes on this clone: A far larger clone lies a single base away; this is likely a read error. The CDR3 loop is CACDTASPMRDTNKLIF. The CDR3 nucleotides are TGTGCCTGTGACACAGCCTCCCCGATGAGGGACACCAATAAACTCATCTTT. The chain has TRDV2 and TRDJ1; D call uncertain. The CDR3 totals 17 residues. The germline gives CDR1 GEAIGNYY, CDR2 EKD.

This clone was counted a few times. Given a far larger clone just one base away, this is likely a sequencing read error. The rearrangement joins TRDV2 to TRDJ1, with D maybe TRDD3 (5 bases). This CDR3 has 14 amino acids. Trimming took off 5 bases at V and 3 bases at J, with 15 bases between the two ends. Germline lookup yields CDR1 GEAIGNYY and CDR2 EKD. The CDR3 DNA follows: TGTGCCTGTGGCACTCTGGGTGGGTCCGATAAACTCATCTTT. Amino acids: CACGTLGGSDKLIF.

As to this clone: TCRdb pairs this DNA with a much larger clone's protein that differs at residue 4, likely a read error; the protein shown was translated from the DNA. The chain recombines TRDV2 with TRDJ1; 9 positions match TRDD3. The CDR3 length is 16 residues. Germline assignment: CDR1 GEAIGNYY and CDR2 EKD. After removal of 6 bases from V and 0 bases from J, the junction contained 10 bases not matched to a gene. The DNA of the CDR3 is TGTGCCTGTAACGACTTAACTGGGGGACACACCGATAAACTCATCTTT. Translated, it gives CACNDLTGGHTDKLIF.

This clone appeared a few times. A read error is the likely source, as a far larger clone sits one nucleotide away. Other DNA sequences from this sample encode an identical CDR3 as well. Here the CDR3 reads CACLPLLGEYTDKLIF. The CDR3 DNA sequence: TGTGCCTGTCTCCCCTTACTAGGGGAGTACACCGATAAACTCATCTTT. J is TRDJ1 and V is TRDV2; D is possibly TRDD3 (5 bases). The CDR3 length is 16 residues. The V and J ends lost 6 bases and 0 bases respectively, with 19 bases between them. Germline-derived CDR1 and CDR2 are GEAIGNYY and EKD.

This clone is deemed large. The chain carries TRDV2 and TRDJ1, with 13 bases lining up with TRDD3. The CDR3 length is 21 residues. The trim removed 3 bases at V and 0 bases at J, leaving 18 bases unmatched. Germline lookup yields CDR1 GEAIGNYY and CDR2 EKD. CDR3: CACDPVLGDTRRWENTDKLIF. The CDR3 nucleotides are TGTGCCTGTGACCCAGTACTGGGGGATACGCGAAGGTGGGAAAACACCGATAAACTCATCTTT.

This clone occurred a few times. Translating this DNA gives a protein that differs at residue 7 from the TCRdb one, which belongs to a much larger clone; a read error is likely, and the protein shown is this translation. The rearrangement links TRDV2 to TRDJ1, with TRDD3 matching 9 bases. V lost 3 bases to trimming and J lost 2 bases; unmatched junction nucleotides: 15. The CDR3 length is 18 residues. Germline CDR1 and CDR2: GEAIGNYY and EKD. This CDR3 is CACDPVPGDTSATDKLIF. The CDR3 DNA is TGTGCCTGTGACCCCGTACCGGGGGATACATCTGCTACCGATAAACTCATCTTT.

Comments on this clone: A clone one base away is much larger, so this may be a read error. The chain couples TRDV2 to TRDJ1; D gene ambiguous. The CDR3 sequence is 14 residues long. Germline CDR1 GEAIGNYY, CDR2 EKD. V was pared by 1 base and J by 3 bases, with 11 bases between. The CDR3 DNA follows: TGTGCCTGTGACACTCCGGGTGGGTCCGATAAACTCATCTTT. Protein sequence: CACDTPGGSDKLIF.

As regards this clone: With only one base between it and a far larger clone, this is likely a read error. The V call is TRDV2, the J call TRDJ1, with D perhaps TRDD3 (6 bases). The CDR3 spans 17 residues. Germline-derived CDR1 and CDR2 are GEAIGNYY and EKD. The ends were cut back, 3 bases at V and 0 bases at J, with 19 bases in the middle. The CDR3, as DNA: TGTGCCTGTGACCCTGTGTCTGGGGAAAGCGACACCGATAAACTCATCTTT. It translates to CACDPVSGESDTDKLIF.

Within the sample, this clone is large. The V call is TRDV2, the J call TRDJ1; D is possibly TRDD3 (5 bases). Germline lookup yields CDR1 GEAIGNYY and CDR2 EKD. V was shortened by 2 bases and J by 5 bases, with 23 bases between the two germline ends. This CDR3 contains 17 residues. CDR3 amino acids: CACDRVGPKDREDKLIF. In nucleotides, the CDR3 is TGTGCCTGTGACAGGGTGGGGCCCAAGGACCGAGAGGATAAACTCATCTTT.